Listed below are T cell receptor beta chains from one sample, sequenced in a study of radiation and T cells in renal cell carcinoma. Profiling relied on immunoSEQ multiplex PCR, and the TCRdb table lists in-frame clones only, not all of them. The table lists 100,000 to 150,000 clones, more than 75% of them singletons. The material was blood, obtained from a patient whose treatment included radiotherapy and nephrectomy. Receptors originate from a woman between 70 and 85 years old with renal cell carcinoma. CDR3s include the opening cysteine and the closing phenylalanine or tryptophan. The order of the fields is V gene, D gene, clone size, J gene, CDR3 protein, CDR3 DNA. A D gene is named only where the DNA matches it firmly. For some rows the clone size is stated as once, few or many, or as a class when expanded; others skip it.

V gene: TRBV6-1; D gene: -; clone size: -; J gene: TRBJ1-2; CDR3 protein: CASSEGLGAPNYGYTF; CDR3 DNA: TGTGCCAGCAGTGAAGGTTTGGGGGCCCCTAACTATGGCTACACCTTC
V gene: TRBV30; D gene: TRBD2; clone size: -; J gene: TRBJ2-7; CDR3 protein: CAWSVLAGGDGQYF; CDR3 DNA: TGTGCCTGGAGTGTCCTAGCGGGGGGTGACGGGCAGTACTTC
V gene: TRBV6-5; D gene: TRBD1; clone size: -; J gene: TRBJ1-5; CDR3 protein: CASRYYRGRDDQPQHF; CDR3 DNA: TGTGCCAGCAGGTACTACAGGGGGCGGGATGATCAGCCCCAGCATTTT
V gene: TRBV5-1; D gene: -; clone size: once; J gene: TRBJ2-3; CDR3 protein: CASSLIGDTDTQYF; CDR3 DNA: TGCGCCAGCAGCTTGATAGGGGACACAGATACGCAGTATTTT
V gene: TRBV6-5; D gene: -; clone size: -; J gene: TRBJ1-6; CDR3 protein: CATNPGLYNSPLHF; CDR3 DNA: TGTGCCACCAACCCGGGACTTTATAATTCACCCCTCCACTTT
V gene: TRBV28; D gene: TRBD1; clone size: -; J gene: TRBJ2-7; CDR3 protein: CASAGGYEQYF; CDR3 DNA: TGTGCCAGCGCAGGGGGCTACGAGCAGTACTTC
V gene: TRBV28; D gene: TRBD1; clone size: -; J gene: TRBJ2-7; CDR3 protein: CASSPPDRSSYEQYF; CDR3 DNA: TGTGCCAGCAGTCCCCCGGACAGGTCCTCCTACGAGCAGTACTTC
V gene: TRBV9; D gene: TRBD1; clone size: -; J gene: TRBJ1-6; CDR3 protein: CASSLGQGGFGSPLHF; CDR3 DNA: TGTGCCAGCAGCCTTGGACAGGGAGGGTTCGGTTCACCCCTCCACTTT
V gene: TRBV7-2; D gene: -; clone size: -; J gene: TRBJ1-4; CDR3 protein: CASSLAPGVREKLFF; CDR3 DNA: TGTGCCAGCAGCTTAGCCCCGGGGGTGAGAGAAAAACTGTTTTTT
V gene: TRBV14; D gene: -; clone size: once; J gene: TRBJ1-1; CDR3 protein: CASSQDWHLVMNTEAFF; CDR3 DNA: TGTGCCAGCAGCCAAGATTGGCATCTGGTCATGAACACTGAAGCTTTCTTT
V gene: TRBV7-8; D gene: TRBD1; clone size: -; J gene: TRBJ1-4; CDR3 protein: CASSAWTGGVEKLFF; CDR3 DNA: TGTGCCAGCAGCGCCTGGACAGGGGGGGTTGAAAAACTGTTTTTT
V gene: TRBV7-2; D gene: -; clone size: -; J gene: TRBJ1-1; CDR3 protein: CASSPHMNTEAFF; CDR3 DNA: TGTGCCAGCAGCCCACATATGAACACTGAAGCTTTCTTT
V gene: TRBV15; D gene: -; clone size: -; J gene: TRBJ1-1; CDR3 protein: CATSRDRGTSLITEAFF; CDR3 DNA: TGTGCCACCAGCAGAGATCGTGGGACCTCATTGATCACTGAAGCTTTCTTT
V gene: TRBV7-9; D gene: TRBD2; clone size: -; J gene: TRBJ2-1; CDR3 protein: CASSPAGGSYNEQFF; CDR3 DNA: TGTGCCAGCAGCCCTGCGGGGGGCTCCTACAATGAGCAGTTCTTC
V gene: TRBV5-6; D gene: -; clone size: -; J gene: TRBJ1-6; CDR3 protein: CANSLFGNSYNSPLHF; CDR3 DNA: TGTGCCAACAGCTTGTTCGGTAACTCCTATAATTCACCCCTCCACTTT
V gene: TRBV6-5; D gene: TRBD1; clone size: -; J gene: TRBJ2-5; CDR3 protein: CARDRDETQYF; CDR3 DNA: TGTGCCCGAGACAGGGATGAGACCCAGTACTTC
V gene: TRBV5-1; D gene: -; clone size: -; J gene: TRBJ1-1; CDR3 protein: CASSLSPGGTEAFF; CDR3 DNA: TGCGCCAGCAGCTTAAGCCCGGGAGGGACTGAAGCTTTCTTT
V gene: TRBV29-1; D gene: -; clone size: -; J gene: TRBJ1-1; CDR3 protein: CSVKRGSLNTEAFF; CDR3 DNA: TGCAGCGTTAAGCGAGGGAGCTTGAACACTGAAGCTTTCTTT
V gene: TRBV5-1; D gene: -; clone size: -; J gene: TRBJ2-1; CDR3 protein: CASSLALAGANEQFF; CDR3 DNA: TGCGCCAGCAGCTTGGCCTTGGCGGGGGCCAATGAGCAGTTCTTC
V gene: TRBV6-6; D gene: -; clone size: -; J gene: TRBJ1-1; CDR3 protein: CASSPGYGTEAFF; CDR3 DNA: TGTGCCAGCAGCCCGGGGTACGGGACTGAAGCTTTCTTT
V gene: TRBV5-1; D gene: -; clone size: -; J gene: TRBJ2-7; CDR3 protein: CASSSELDRTYEQYF; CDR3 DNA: TGCGCCAGCAGCTCCGAACTAGACAGAACCTACGAGCAGTACTTC
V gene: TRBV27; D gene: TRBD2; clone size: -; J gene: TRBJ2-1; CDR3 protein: CASSFFGTKQFF; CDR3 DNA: TGTGCCAGCAGTTTTTTCGGGACTAAGCAGTTCTTC
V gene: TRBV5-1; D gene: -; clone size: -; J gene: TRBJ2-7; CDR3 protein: CASSLVGTGSSYEQYF; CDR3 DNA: TGCGCCAGCAGCTTGGTAGGGACCGGGAGCTCCTATGAGCAGTACTTC
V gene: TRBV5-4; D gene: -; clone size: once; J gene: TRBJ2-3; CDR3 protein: CASSFGQGRTDTQYF; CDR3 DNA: TGTGCCAGCAGCTTCGGGCAGGGCCGCACAGATACGCAGTATTTT
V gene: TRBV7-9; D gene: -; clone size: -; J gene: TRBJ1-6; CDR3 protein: CASSDTTYNSPLHF; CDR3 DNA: TGTGCCAGCAGTGACACCACCTATAATTCACCCCTCCACTTT
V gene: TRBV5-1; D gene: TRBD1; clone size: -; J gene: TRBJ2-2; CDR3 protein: CASSRDRGTGELFF; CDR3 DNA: TGCGCCAGCAGCCGGGACAGGGGGACCGGGGAGCTGTTTTTT
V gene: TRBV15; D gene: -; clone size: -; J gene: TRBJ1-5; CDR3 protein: CATSRDSAGGNQPQHF; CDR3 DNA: TGTGCCACCAGCAGAGATTCTGCAGGGGGCAATCAGCCCCAGCATTTT
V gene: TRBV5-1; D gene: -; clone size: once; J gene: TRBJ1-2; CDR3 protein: CASSFDGSYGYTF; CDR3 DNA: TGCGCCAGCAGCTTCGACGGAAGCTATGGCTACACCTTC
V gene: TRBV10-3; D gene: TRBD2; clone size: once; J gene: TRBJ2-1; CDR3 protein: CAIMRGWNHNEQFF; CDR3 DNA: TGTGCCATCATGCGGGGGTGGAACCACAATGAGCAGTTCTTC
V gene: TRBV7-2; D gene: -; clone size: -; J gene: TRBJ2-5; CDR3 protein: CASSLEWGKWETQYF; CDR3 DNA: TGTGCCAGCAGCTTAGAGTGGGGGAAGTGGGAGACCCAGTACTTC
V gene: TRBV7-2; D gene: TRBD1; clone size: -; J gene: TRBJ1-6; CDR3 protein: CASSLKAPPATGALHF; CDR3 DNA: TGTGCCAGCAGTCTCAAAGCCCCCCCCGCGACAGGGGCCCTCCACTTT
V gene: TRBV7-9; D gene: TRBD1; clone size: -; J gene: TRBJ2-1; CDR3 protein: CASSFGTGLYNEQFF; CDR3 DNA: TGTGCCAGCAGCTTCGGGACAGGGCTCTACAATGAGCAGTTCTTC